This paragraph covers one T cell receptor beta chain sequence. What it recognizes is unknown. Here immunoSEQ multiplex PCR was the method, and the copy in TCRdb shows in-frame clones only, minus some. The data show around 150,000 clones, about 90% seen once. This record comes from a study of T cell responses to AZD1222 COVID-19 vaccine. This CDR3 is built from 12 residues. Germline V CDR1 and CDR2: MNHEY, SVGEGT. V was cut by 4 bases and J by 5 bases, with 6 bases left in between. Whole-study results and caveats: Mapped onto spike, vaccine-associated CD4 TCRs spanned it and were dominant at 160-218 and 743-854. Possibly, clonal diversity was underestimated; donors were largely white British and included more females.

This TCR derives from an adult in good health. This chain connects TRBV6-2 or TRBV6-3 to TRBJ1-3; D uncertain. Sequencing was performed on peripheral blood, taken on day 0 of AZD1222 vaccination. This CDR3 reads CASSFTRNTIYF. For the CDR3, the DNA is TGTGCCAGCAGTTTCACAAGAAACACCATATATTTT.